This T cell receptor beta chain was recovered during a study of OX40 agonist ivuxolimab in advanced cancers. From germline, CDR1 is SNHLY and CDR2 FYNNEI. The CDR3 contains 11 residues. To note about this clone: The junction departs from the called germline gene at one end, perhaps through a read error.

Clones were read by immunoSEQ multiplex PCR, and TCRdb kept only the in-frame ones, dropping some. The table shows about 81,000 clones, with 88% occurring only once. The chain recombines TRBV2 with TRBJ1-2, with 7 bases identical to TRBD1. The source was CD4+ or CD8+ T cells sorted from blood, collected in a trial of the OX40 agonist ivuxolimab. The source of this sequence is an adult with an advanced solid tumor such as melanoma, head and neck, liver or kidney cancer. CDR3 sequence: CASITPGQSLF. The CDR3 coding sequence is TGTGCCAGCATCACCCCGGGACAGAGCCTCTTC.